There are a few counts of the clone carrying this T cell receptor beta chain. Its antigen is undetermined. The germline V gene encodes CDR1 MNHEY and CDR2 SMNVEV (reference sequence). The CDR3 has 13 amino acids. Trimming took 3 bases from V and 1 from J, leaving 6 bases between them. The data were obtained in a study of early T cells in non-severe SARS-CoV-2 infection. Looking at the study overall: Sequencing of bulk RNA from unsorted whole blood was done, without chain pairing. Whole-study results and caveats: The matching step, a VDJdb search, favored anti-spike CD8 responses and missed private and CD4 specificities.

Unique molecular identifiers tagged individual cDNA molecules. TCRdb redid the calling of the 5' RACE reads with MiXCR, one entry per CDR3 protein. The data show approximately 65,000 distinct CDR3 sequences, more than 9% seen once. The chain couples TRBV27 to TRBJ1-1; D is unresolved. The TCR was taken from an adult who was a healthcare worker with PCR-confirmed SARS-CoV-2 infection or an uninfected control (not recorded which). Material for sequencing was whole blood. The DNA for the CDR3 is TGTGCCAGCAGTTTGATGGCGAACACTGAAGCTTTCTTT. The encoded protein is CASSLMANTEAFF.